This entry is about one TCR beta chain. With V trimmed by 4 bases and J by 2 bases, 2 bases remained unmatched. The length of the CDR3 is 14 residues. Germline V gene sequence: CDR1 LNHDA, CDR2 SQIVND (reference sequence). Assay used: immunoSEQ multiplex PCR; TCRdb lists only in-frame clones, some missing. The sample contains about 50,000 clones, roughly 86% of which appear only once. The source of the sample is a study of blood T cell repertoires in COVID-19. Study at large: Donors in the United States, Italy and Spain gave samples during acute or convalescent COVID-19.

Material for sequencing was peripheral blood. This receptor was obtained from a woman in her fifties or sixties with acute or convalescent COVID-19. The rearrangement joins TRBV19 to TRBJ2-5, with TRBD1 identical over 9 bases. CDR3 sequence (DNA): TGTGCCAGTAGTACCGACAGGGGGCAAGAGACCCAGTACTTC. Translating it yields CASSTDRGQETQYF.